This is a list of T cell receptor beta chains from one sample in a study of blood T cell repertoires in COVID-19. The table came from immunoSEQ multiplex PCR; TCRdb's copy has only in-frame clones and leaves some out. The data contain a few hundred thousand clones, roughly 84% of them singletons. Sequencing used peripheral blood. The receptors were sampled from a woman aged 55-70 years with acute or convalescent COVID-19. Each CDR3 is given with its conserved first and last residue. Part of the rows lack a size; the others show once, few, many or a class for expanded clones.

cdr3_aa: CASSLAGPALLDEAFF
v_call: TRBV11-1
clone_size: .
j_call: TRBJ1-1

cdr3_aa: CASSSGSSYNSPLHF
v_call: TRBV9
clone_size: .
j_call: TRBJ1-6

cdr3_aa: CASSLRQGESYEQYF
v_call: TRBV4-1
clone_size: .
j_call: TRBJ2-7

cdr3_aa: CASSGRSLNTEAFF
v_call: TRBV10-2
clone_size: .
j_call: TRBJ1-1

cdr3_aa: CASRGGTTEAFF
v_call: TRBV5-4
clone_size: .
j_call: TRBJ1-1

cdr3_aa: CASSILQGAGTDTQYF
v_call: TRBV7-2
clone_size: few
j_call: TRBJ2-3

cdr3_aa: CASSEAHREQYF
v_call: TRBV2
clone_size: few
j_call: TRBJ2-7

cdr3_aa: CASSMGSAGVRQPQHF
v_call: TRBV19
clone_size: .
j_call: TRBJ1-5

cdr3_aa: CASSHQESRRDYGYTF
v_call: TRBV23-1
clone_size: .
j_call: TRBJ1-2

cdr3_aa: CASSTGNTEAFF
v_call: TRBV19
clone_size: .
j_call: TRBJ1-1

cdr3_aa: CASSLFQGARAFF
v_call: TRBV7-2
clone_size: .
j_call: TRBJ1-1

cdr3_aa: CASRRTGGVYGYTF
v_call: TRBV19
clone_size: .
j_call: TRBJ1-2

cdr3_aa: CASSEYRVAYDF
v_call: TRBV6-1
clone_size: once
j_call: TRBJ1-4

cdr3_aa: CAIRGTGTNSPLHF
v_call: TRBV10-3
clone_size: .
j_call: TRBJ1-6

cdr3_aa: CASSVSGLLTGELFF
v_call: TRBV9
clone_size: .
j_call: TRBJ2-2

cdr3_aa: CASSKGQGISYTF
v_call: TRBV6-5
clone_size: .
j_call: TRBJ1-2

cdr3_aa: CASSTRDRGDTIYF
v_call: TRBV9
clone_size: .
j_call: TRBJ1-3

cdr3_aa: CASSTTGGETQYF
v_call: TRBV5-1
clone_size: .
j_call: TRBJ2-5

cdr3_aa: CASSKTGGLETQYF
v_call: TRBV7-3
clone_size: once
j_call: TRBJ2-5

cdr3_aa: CATYRQGGGYTF
v_call: TRBV2
clone_size: .
j_call: TRBJ1-2

cdr3_aa: CASSVTWTGNTEAFF
v_call: TRBV19
clone_size: once
j_call: TRBJ1-1

cdr3_aa: CASSPTGGGNQPQHF
v_call: TRBV7-2
clone_size: few
j_call: TRBJ1-5

cdr3_aa: CASSYGQGNNSPLHF
v_call: TRBV6-5
clone_size: .
j_call: TRBJ1-6

cdr3_aa: CASSADAGIQYF
v_call: TRBV9
clone_size: once
j_call: TRBJ2-4

cdr3_aa: CATSDFRSRDTEAFF
v_call: TRBV24-1
clone_size: .
j_call: TRBJ1-1

cdr3_aa: CASSLVFGGGETQYF
v_call: TRBV7-7
clone_size: .
j_call: TRBJ2-5

cdr3_aa: CASSPFGTGKMENEKLFF
v_call: TRBV5-8
clone_size: .
j_call: TRBJ1-4

cdr3_aa: CASSPGLGGKQYF
v_call: TRBV13
clone_size: .
j_call: TRBJ2-7

cdr3_aa: CASRLGGSTDTQYF
v_call: TRBV25-1
clone_size: .
j_call: TRBJ2-3

cdr3_aa: CASSLKTVGYTF
v_call: TRBV5-6
clone_size: .
j_call: TRBJ1-2

cdr3_aa: CASREQRGGGDTQYF
v_call: TRBV28
clone_size: .
j_call: TRBJ2-3

cdr3_aa: CASSQHGQGETNEKLFF
v_call: TRBV4-1
clone_size: few
j_call: TRBJ1-4

cdr3_aa: CASSPPGLAGEYQETQYF
v_call: TRBV18
clone_size: .
j_call: TRBJ2-5

cdr3_aa: CASRSTGTRPYGYTF
v_call: TRBV2
clone_size: .
j_call: TRBJ1-2

cdr3_aa: CASSISSRAGLTDTQYF
v_call: TRBV7-2
clone_size: .
j_call: TRBJ2-3

cdr3_aa: CASSIYDMGAGYTF
v_call: TRBV19
clone_size: .
j_call: TRBJ1-2